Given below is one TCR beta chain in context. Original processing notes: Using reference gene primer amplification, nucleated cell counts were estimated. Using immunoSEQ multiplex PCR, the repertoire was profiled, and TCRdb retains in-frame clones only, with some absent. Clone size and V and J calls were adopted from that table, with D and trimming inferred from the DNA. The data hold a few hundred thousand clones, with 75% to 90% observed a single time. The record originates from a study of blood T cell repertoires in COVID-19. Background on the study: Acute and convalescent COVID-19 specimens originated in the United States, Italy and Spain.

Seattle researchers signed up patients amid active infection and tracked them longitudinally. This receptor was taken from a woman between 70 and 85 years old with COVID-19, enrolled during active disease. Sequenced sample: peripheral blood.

CDR3 amino acids: CASSKQGNTQYF. The CDR3 nucleotides are TGTGCCAGCAGTAAACAGGGGAATACGCAGTATTTT. The V call is TRBV28, the J call TRBJ2-3, with 7 bases that match TRBD1. Germline trimming cut 5 bases from V and 7 bases from J; bases unmatched to any gene: 3. The CDR3 totals 12 residues. From germline, CDR1 is MDHEN and CDR2 SYDVKM.